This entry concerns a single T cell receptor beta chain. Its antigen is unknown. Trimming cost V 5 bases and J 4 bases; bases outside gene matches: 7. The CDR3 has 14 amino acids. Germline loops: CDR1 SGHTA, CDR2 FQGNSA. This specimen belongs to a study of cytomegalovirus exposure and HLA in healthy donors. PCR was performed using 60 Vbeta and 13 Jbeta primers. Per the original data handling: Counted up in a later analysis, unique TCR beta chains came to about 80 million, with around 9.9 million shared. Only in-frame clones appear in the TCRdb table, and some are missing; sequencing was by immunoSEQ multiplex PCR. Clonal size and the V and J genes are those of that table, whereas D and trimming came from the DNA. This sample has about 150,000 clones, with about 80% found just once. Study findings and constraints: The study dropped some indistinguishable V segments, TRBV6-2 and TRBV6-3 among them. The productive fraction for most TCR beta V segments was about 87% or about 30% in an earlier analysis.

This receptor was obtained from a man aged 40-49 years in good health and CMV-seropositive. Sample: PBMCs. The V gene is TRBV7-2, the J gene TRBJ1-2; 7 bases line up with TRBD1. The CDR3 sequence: CASSPGTVLYGYTF. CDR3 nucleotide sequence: TGTGCCAGCAGCCCCGGGACAGTCCTCTATGGCTACACCTTC.